Below are 2 T cell receptor beta chains sequenced from a single sample in a study of blood T cell repertoires in COVID-19. The table came from immunoSEQ multiplex PCR; TCRdb's copy has only in-frame clones and leaves some out. The table has about 230,000 clones, 80% to 90% seen once; the top ten hold 1.4%. Sequenced input: peripheral blood. The receptors were gathered from a woman aged 40 to 50 who had recovered from COVID-19.

The genes are TRBV27 and TRBJ1-2, with D possibly TRBD1 on 6 matching bases. Trimming removed 6 bases from V and 0 bases from J, with 14 bases in between. The CDR3 has 15 amino acids. Per the germline V gene, CDR1 is MNHEY and CDR2 is SMNVEV (reference sequence). The CDR3 loop reads CASSGGAETNYGYTF. For the CDR3, the DNA is TGTGCCAGCAGCGGGGGGGCCGAGACTAACTATGGCTACACCTTC.

The rearrangement uses TRBV12-3 or TRBV12-4 and TRBJ2-1, with unresolved D. V was clipped by 1 base and J by 10 bases, with 8 bases between them. The CDR3 loop spans 12 amino acids. The CDR3 loop is CASSLGLAEQFF. CDR3 DNA sequence: TGTGCCAGCAGTTTAGGACTGGCAGAGCAGTTCTTC.